Sequencing of this TCR beta chain was carried out in a study of a mutant IDH1 vaccine in newly diagnosed glioma. For the study at large: Most patients had received both radiotherapy and temozolomide, the prior options being radiotherapy, temozolomide, or both. Visits V12 and V13 fell at weeks 35 and 47, respectively.

Time point: week 47, end of study. The study gave 300 ug of mutant IDH1 20-mer peptide per vaccine dose, with topical imiquimod. Concerning this clone: Its antigen is unidentified.

Method: immunoSEQ multiplex PCR; TCRdb's copy keeps in-frame clones and lacks some. Of about 56,000 clones listed, over 70% are singletons. This sequence originates from a middle-aged man with glioma. The sequences come from PBMCs, collected from a glioma patient whose treatment included an IDH1 peptide vaccine.

Here the CDR3 DNA reads TGTGCCAGCAGCTTAGATTCCCGGGGGAGAGTTCCCTACGAGCAGTACTTC. It is translated as CASSLDSRGRVPYEQYF. This chain uses TRBV11-2 with TRBJ2-7; weak D call: TRBD2 (6 bases). The CDR3 sequence is 17 residues long. CDR1 SGHAT and CDR2 FQNNGV come from the germline V gene. V gave up 0 bases and J gave up 2 bases, with 17 bases separating them. Filled out from reference TRBV11-2 and TRBJ2-7, the complete variable domain reads EAGVAQSPRYKIIEKRQSVAFWCNPISGHATLYWYQQILGQGPKLLIQFQNNGVVDDSQLPKDRFSAERLKGVDSTLKIQPAKLEDSAVYLCASSLDSRGRVPYEQYFGPGTRLTVT.